These 5 T cell receptor beta chains originate from one sample sequenced in a study of metastatic and nonmetastatic thyroid tumors. MiXCR was used by TCRdb to re-call the PCR reads. The sample holds some 69,000 clones; 11% to 15% are singletons and the top ten take about 6%. Every patient was untreated before thyroid surgery. Sequenced: blood. These receptors were obtained from a male donor with papillary thyroid cancer or a benign thyroid nodule (not recorded which). Some clones in this sample may be carry-over from other donors' samples.

This clone was detected ten times or more. The chain couples TRBV14 to TRBJ1-1; the D is unclear. Germline V gene data show CDR1 as SGHDN and CDR2 as FVKESK. The CDR3 consists of 15 residues. Trimming cost V 4 bases and J 4 bases, with 16 bases left between them. The CDR3 nucleotides read TGTGCCAGCAGCCGGACGTTGGGAGGTGGCACTGAAGCTTTCTTT. Its translation: CASSRTLGGGTEAFF.

This clone rates as medium-sized. V gene TRBV20-1 combines with J gene TRBJ2-5, with TRBD2 matching over 11 bases. V lost 6 bases and J lost 1; bases outside the gene matches: 10. The CDR3 is 16 residues long. The germline V gene has CDR1 DFQATT and CDR2 SNEGSKA (reference sequence). DNA of the CDR3: TGCAGTGCCAACACCGCGACTAGCGGGACCCAAGAGACCCAGTACTTC. It is translated as CSANTATSGTQETQYF.

Comments on this clone: Its ends do not fully match the called genes, so a read error is possible. The V call is TRBV6-2 or TRBV6-3, the J call TRBJ1-5; D perhaps matches TRBD1 (5 bases). CDR1 MNHEY and CDR2 SVGEGT come from the germline V gene. The CDR3 contains 16 residues. CDR3 nucleotides: TGTGCCAGCAGTTACTATGCAGGGAATAGCAATCATCCCCTGCATTTT. It codes for CASSYYAGNSNHPLHF.

Only a few counts were recorded for this clone. This sequence joins TRBV6-1 and TRBJ2-3; TRBD2 matches 13 bases. Trimming removed 5 bases from V and 7 bases from J; junction bases left unmatched: 6. The germline V gene has CDR1 MNHNS and CDR2 SASEGT. The CDR3 has 15 residues. The CDR3 region is CASSRLAGGGNTQYF. The CDR3 nucleotides read TGTGCCAGCAGTCGACTAGCGGGAGGAGGTAATACGCAGTATTTT.

The rearrangement joins TRBV10-1 to TRBJ2-1, with D tentatively TRBD2 (6 bases). The germline V gene has CDR1 WNHNN and CDR2 SYGVQD (reference sequence). The CDR3 runs to 17 residues. Trimming shortened V by 5 bases and J by 7 bases, and 24 bases separated the two germline ends. The CDR3 loop is CASSPRVLEGLLNEQFF. CDR3 DNA sequence: TGCGCCAGCAGTCCCAGGGTTCTGGAGGGCCTTTTGAATGAGCAGTTCTTC.